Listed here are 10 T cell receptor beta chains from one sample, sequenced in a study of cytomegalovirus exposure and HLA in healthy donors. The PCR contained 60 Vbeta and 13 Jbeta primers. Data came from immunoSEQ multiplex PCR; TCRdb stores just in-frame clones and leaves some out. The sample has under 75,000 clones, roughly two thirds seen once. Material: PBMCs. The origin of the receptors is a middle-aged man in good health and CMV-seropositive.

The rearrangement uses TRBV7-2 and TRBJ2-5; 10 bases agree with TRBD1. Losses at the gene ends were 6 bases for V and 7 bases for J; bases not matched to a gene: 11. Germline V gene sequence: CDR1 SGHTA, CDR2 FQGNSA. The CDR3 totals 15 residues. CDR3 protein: CASSYTGTGEGTQYF. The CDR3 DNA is TGTGCCAGCAGTTATACCGGGACAGGGGAAGGGACCCAGTACTTC.

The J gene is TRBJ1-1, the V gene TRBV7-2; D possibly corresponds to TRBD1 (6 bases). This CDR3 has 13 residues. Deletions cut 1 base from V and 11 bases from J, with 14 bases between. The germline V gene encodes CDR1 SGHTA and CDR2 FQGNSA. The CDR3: CASSLEWGLGAFF. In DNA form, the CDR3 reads TGTGCCAGCAGCTTAGAGTGGGGGCTTGGGGCTTTCTTT. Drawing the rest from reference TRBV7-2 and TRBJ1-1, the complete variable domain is GAGVSQSPSNKVTEKGKDVELRCDPISGHTALYWYRQSLGQGLEFLIYFQGNSAPDKSGLPSDRFSAERTGGSVSTLTIQRTQQEDSAVYLCASSLEWGLGAFFGQGTRLTVV.

The CDR3 DNA reads as TGTGCCAGCAGCCCAACGGGTGGCAGGGGACCGGGCGCCATATATTTT. This encodes CASSPTGGRGPGAIYF. J is TRBJ1-3 and V is TRBV7-9; TRBD1 might be the D (6 bases). This CDR3 region has 16 residues. Trimming took off 5 bases at V and 11 bases at J, with 25 bases between the two ends. Germline V CDR1 and CDR2: SEHNR, FQNEAQ (reference sequence).

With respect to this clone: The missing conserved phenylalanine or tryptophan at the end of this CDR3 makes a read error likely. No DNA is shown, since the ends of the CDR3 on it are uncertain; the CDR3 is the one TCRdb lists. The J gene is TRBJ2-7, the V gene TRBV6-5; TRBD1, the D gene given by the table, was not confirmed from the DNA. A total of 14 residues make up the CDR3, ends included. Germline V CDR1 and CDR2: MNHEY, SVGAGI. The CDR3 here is CASSLKPWGQGVFI.

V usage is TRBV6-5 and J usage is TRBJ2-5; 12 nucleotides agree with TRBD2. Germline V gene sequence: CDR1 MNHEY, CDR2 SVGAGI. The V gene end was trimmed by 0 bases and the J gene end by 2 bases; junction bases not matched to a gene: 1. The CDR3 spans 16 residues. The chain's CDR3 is CASSYSTSGGQETQYF. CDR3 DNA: TGTGCCAGCAGTTACTCGACTAGCGGGGGACAAGAGACCCAGTACTTC.

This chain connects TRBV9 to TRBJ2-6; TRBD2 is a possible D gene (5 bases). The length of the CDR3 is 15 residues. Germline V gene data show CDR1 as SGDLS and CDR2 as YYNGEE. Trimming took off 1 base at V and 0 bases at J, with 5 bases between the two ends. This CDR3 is CASSVRGSGANVLTF. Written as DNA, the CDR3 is TGTGCCAGCAGCGTACGGGGCTCTGGGGCCAACGTCCTGACTTTC.

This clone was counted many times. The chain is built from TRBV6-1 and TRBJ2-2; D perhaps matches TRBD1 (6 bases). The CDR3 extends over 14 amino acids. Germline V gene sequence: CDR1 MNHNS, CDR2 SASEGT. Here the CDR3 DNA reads TGTGCAGTCAGGGGTTCTTGGAACACCGGGGAGCTGTTTTTT. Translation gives CAVRGSWNTGELFF.

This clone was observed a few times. The CDR3 sequence is CASSQESRRVEQFF. The CDR3, as DNA: TGCGCCAGCAGCCAAGAATCCCGCCGCGTGGAGCAGTTCTTC. The V gene is TRBV4-1, the J gene TRBJ2-1; unclear D gene. V lost 0 bases, J lost 10 bases, and 13 bases lay in between. CDR3 length: 14 residues. Germline CDR1 and CDR2: MGHRA and YSYEKL.

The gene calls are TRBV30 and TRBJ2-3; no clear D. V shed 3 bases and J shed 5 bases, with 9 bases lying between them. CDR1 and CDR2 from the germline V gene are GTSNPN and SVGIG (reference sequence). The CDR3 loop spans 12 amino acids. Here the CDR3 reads CAWRSSRDTQYF. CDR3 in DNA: TGTGCCTGGAGGTCCTCCAGAGATACGCAGTATTTT.

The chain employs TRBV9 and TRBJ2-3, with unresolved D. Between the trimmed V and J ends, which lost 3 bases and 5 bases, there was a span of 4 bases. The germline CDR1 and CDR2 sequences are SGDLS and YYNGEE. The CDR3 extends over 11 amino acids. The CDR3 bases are TGTGCCAGCAGCGCTTTAGATACGCAGTATTTT. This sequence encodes CASSALDTQYF.